A selection of T cell receptor beta chains follows, all from one sample in a study of T cells after yellow fever vaccination. MiXCR, run by TCRdb on the 5' RACE reads, gives a single entry per CDR3 protein. Of hundreds of thousands of distinct CDR3 sequences in the sample, approximately 15% were seen once. The sequenced sample was PBMCs, obtained on the day of the yellow fever booster vaccination. The receptors shown here come from a man aged 25-45 years who received the YFV17D yellow fever vaccine. The CDR3 runs from the conserved cysteine through the conserved F or W. D genes are given only for firm matches. The size entry is marked missing in some rows and otherwise reads once, few, many or a size class.

>TRBV9|.|TRBJ2-7|.
TGTGCCAGCAGCGTAGCGACTGGCGAGCAGTACTTC
CASSVATGEQYF
>TRBV25-1|few|TRBJ1-5|.
TGTGCCAGCAGGGGGAGGGATAGCAATCAGCCCCAGCATTTT
CASRGRDSNQPQHF
>TRBV12-3/TRBV12-4|.|TRBJ1-1|.
TGTGCCAGCAGTTTTCCCGGGGACACTGAAGCTTTCTTT
CASSFPGDTEAFF
>TRBV6-5|few|TRBJ2-3|.
TGTGCCAGCAGTTCGTGGACAGACACAGATACGCAGTATTTT
CASSSWTDTDTQYF
>TRBV20-1|once|TRBJ2-1|TRBD2
TGCAGTGCTACCTCCGGGCTAGCGGGTAATGAGCAGTTCTTC
CSATSGLAGNEQFF
>TRBV7-2|.|TRBJ2-7|.
TGTGCCAGCAGCTTTGATTTTTCCTACGAGCAGTACTTC
CASSFDFSYEQYF
>TRBV7-9|few|TRBJ1-1|TRBD1
TGTGCCAGCAGCTCACACAGGGGCATGAACACTGAAGCTTTCTTT
CASSSHRGMNTEAFF
>TRBV5-1|.|TRBJ2-2|TRBD1
TGCGCCAGCAGCTTGTCGGACAGGGGAGCCGGGGAGCTGTTTTTT
CASSLSDRGAGELFF
>TRBV12-3/TRBV12-4|once|TRBJ2-2|TRBD1
TGTGCCAGCAGTTTTGGACAGGGGGGTACCGGGGAGCTGTTTTTT
CASSFGQGGTGELFF
>TRBV6-5|few|TRBJ2-7|.
TGTGCCAGCAGTTACTCGAGGGGGATAGCCGAGCAGTACTTC
CASSYSRGIAEQYF
>TRBV20-1|.|TRBJ2-7|.
TGCAGTGCTAGAGAGATGAGGCGCAACAGCTACGAGCAGTACTTC
CSAREMRRNSYEQYF
>TRBV6-2/TRBV6-3|.|TRBJ1-5|.
TGTGCCAGCACCCAGGGGAGGGATAGCAATCAGCCCCAGCATTTT
CASTQGRDSNQPQHF
>TRBV20-1|few|TRBJ2-7|.
TGCAGTGCCATCCCAGCCACCTACGAGCAGTACTTC
CSAIPATYEQYF
>TRBV7-8|.|TRBJ2-1|TRBD2
TGTGCCAGCAGCTCGACCGTATTCGGAATCCTAGCGGGAGACAATGAGCAGTTCTTC
CASSSTVFGILAGDNEQFF
>TRBV5-4|many|TRBJ1-2|.
TGTGCCAGCAGCTTGGATGGGGCACTAATTCTATATGGCTACACCTTC
CASSLDGALILYGYTF
>TRBV11-2|.|TRBJ2-5|TRBD2
TGTGCCAGCAGCTTCGGGACTAGCGGGAGTACGACCCAGTACTTC
CASSFGTSGSTTQYF
>TRBV11-2|.|TRBJ2-5|TRBD2
TGTGCCAGCAGCTTATTCCTAGCGGGAGTTTACTTGTCGGGATCGGAGACCCAGTACTTC
CASSLFLAGVYLSGSETQYF
>TRBV10-3|.|TRBJ2-3|.
TGTGCCACCTCGGGCCAGGAAGCAGATACGCAGTATTTT
CATSGQEADTQYF
>TRBV7-2|.|TRBJ2-2|.
TGTGCGGGGGGTCCCCCGAACACCGGGGAGCTGTTTTTT
CAGGPPNTGELFF
>TRBV20-1|many|TRBJ1-1|TRBD1
TGCAGTGCTAGGACAGGGGGGAGGACTGAAGCTTTCTTT
CSARTGGRTEAFF
>TRBV2|few|TRBJ1-2|TRBD1
TGTGCCAGCAAGGCGACAGGGGGCAACTATGGCTACACCTTC
CASKATGGNYGYTF
>TRBV11-3|few|TRBJ2-2|.
TGTGCCAGCAGCACAAAGACGGGACCCACCGGGGAGCTGTTTTTT
CASSTKTGPTGELFF
>TRBV29-1|few|TRBJ2-5|TRBD2
TGCAGCGCCAGAGGCGGACTAGCGGGAGACCAAGAGACCCAGTACTTC
CSARGGLAGDQETQYF
>TRBV7-8|few|TRBJ2-5|.
TGTGCCAGCAGCTTAGGGGCTACCTGGGAGACCCAGTACTTC
CASSLGATWETQYF
>TRBV6-2/TRBV6-3|many|TRBJ2-7|.
TGTGCCAGCAGTTACTTAGGACAGGAGCAGTACTTC
CASSYLGQEQYF
>TRBV5-4|.|TRBJ2-7|TRBD1
TGTGCCAGCAGTTATCCGGGACAGTCCTACGAGCAGTACTTC
CASSYPGQSYEQYF
>TRBV4-1|few|TRBJ2-4|TRBD2
TGCGCCAGCAGCCAAGTTACGGGGGGGAACAAAAACATTCAGTACTTC
CASSQVTGGNKNIQYF
>TRBV19|few|TRBJ1-4|.
TGTGCCAGTAGCATCAGCTTGATTAATGAAAAACTGTTTTTT
CASSISLINEKLFF
>TRBV27|.|TRBJ2-2|.
TGTGCCAGCAGTTCCCAGGGACGATCTGAGGACGGGGAGCTGTTTTTT
CASSSQGRSEDGELFF
>TRBV6-2/TRBV6-3|.|TRBJ2-3|.
TGTGCCAGCAGTTATTATGATACGCAGTATTTT
CASSYYDTQYF
>TRBV25-1|few|TRBJ2-1|TRBD2
TGTGCCAGCAGTCCCCCGGGAGGGCCCTACAATGAGCAGTTCTTC
CASSPPGGPYNEQFF
>TRBV3-1|.|TRBJ2-5|TRBD1
TGTGCCAGCAGCGCCTGGGACAGGGGAGTGGAGACCCAGTACTTC
CASSAWDRGVETQYF
>TRBV6-2/TRBV6-3|few|TRBJ1-1|TRBD1
TGTGCCAGCAGTTACCGGACAGGCTTCACTGAAGCTTTCTTT
CASSYRTGFTEAFF
>TRBV20-1|few|TRBJ2-1|.
TGCAGTGCAAAACTAGTTCCTGAGCAGTTCTTC
CSAKLVPEQFF
>TRBV19|.|TRBJ2-2|.
TGTGCCAGTAGTATACTACAGAACACCGGGGAGCTGTTTTTT
CASSILQNTGELFF
>TRBV4-2|.|TRBJ2-3|.
TGTGCCAGCAGCCAAGAATCGATAGGGAGCACAGATACGCAGTATTTT
CASSQESIGSTDTQYF
>TRBV18|.|TRBJ2-5|.
TGTGCCAGCTCACACAGGGAGAACCAAGAGACCCAGTACTTC
CASSHRENQETQYF
>TRBV7-3|few|TRBJ2-2|.
TGTGCCAGCAGCTTATACAGGAACACCGGGGAGCTGTTTTTT
CASSLYRNTGELFF